Listed below are T cell receptor beta chains from one sample, sequenced in a study of shared clonotypes between healthy human individuals. Assay used: immunoSEQ multiplex PCR; TCRdb lists only in-frame clones, some missing. Of around 2.5 million clones in the sample, roughly 93% were seen once. Sequencing input: naive CD4+ T cells from PBMCs. The receptors come from a man aged 18-30 years in good health. Some clones in this sample may be carry-over from other donors' samples. The conserved cysteine and the conserved F or W are not part of the CDR3 here. A D gene is named only where the DNA matches it firmly. Clone size is not always given. Where it is, it says once, few, many or a class for expanded clones.

v_gene: TRBV7-8; abundance: .; d_gene: .; j_gene: TRBJ1-1; CDR3aa: ASSLVVIPRATEAF
v_gene: TRBV10-3; abundance: .; d_gene: .; j_gene: TRBJ2-5; CDR3aa: AISVDLRGLALLQETQY
v_gene: TRBV2; abundance: .; d_gene: TRBD2; j_gene: TRBJ2-2; CDR3aa: ASILLAGVTGELF
v_gene: TRBV5-1; abundance: once; d_gene: .; j_gene: TRBJ2-2; CDR3aa: ASSFSRGAGELF
v_gene: TRBV7-8; abundance: .; d_gene: .; j_gene: TRBJ2-7; CDR3aa: ASSLAGPGNYEQY
v_gene: TRBV30; abundance: .; d_gene: .; j_gene: TRBJ2-3; CDR3aa: AWSHSALGDTQY
v_gene: TRBV30; abundance: .; d_gene: TRBD1; j_gene: TRBJ1-1; CDR3aa: AWRVEVRGLRTEAF
v_gene: TRBV28; abundance: .; d_gene: TRBD1; j_gene: TRBJ2-6; CDR3aa: ASSTGTGETGANVLT
v_gene: TRBV12-5; abundance: .; d_gene: .; j_gene: TRBJ2-1; CDR3aa: ASAPPRGGNSNEQF
v_gene: TRBV5-1; abundance: .; d_gene: TRBD1; j_gene: TRBJ2-7; CDR3aa: ASSSGQGPTYEQY
v_gene: TRBV15; abundance: .; d_gene: .; j_gene: TRBJ1-3; CDR3aa: ATSRGTGGNTIY
v_gene: TRBV7-2; abundance: .; d_gene: .; j_gene: TRBJ2-7; CDR3aa: ASSLVAKSYEQY
v_gene: TRBV19; abundance: .; d_gene: TRBD1; j_gene: TRBJ1-2; CDR3aa: ASCRQGSYGYT
v_gene: TRBV4-3; abundance: .; d_gene: .; j_gene: TRBJ2-1; CDR3aa: ASSQDSFPAEQF
v_gene: TRBV5-1; abundance: .; d_gene: TRBD1; j_gene: TRBJ1-2; CDR3aa: ASSPGTGDNYGYT
v_gene: TRBV5-1; abundance: .; d_gene: .; j_gene: TRBJ2-2; CDR3aa: ASSLGVLGRAYTGELF
v_gene: TRBV30; abundance: .; d_gene: .; j_gene: TRBJ2-1; CDR3aa: ACATGKGSNEQF
v_gene: TRBV7-9; abundance: .; d_gene: .; j_gene: TRBJ1-1; CDR3aa: ASSPPGPGVYTEAF
v_gene: TRBV5-4; abundance: .; d_gene: .; j_gene: TRBJ1-4; CDR3aa: ASSLAASNEKLF
v_gene: TRBV7-8; abundance: .; d_gene: TRBD1; j_gene: TRBJ1-2; CDR3aa: ASSIGQGYIGYT
v_gene: TRBV7-9; abundance: .; d_gene: TRBD1; j_gene: TRBJ2-5; CDR3aa: ASSQQGFPETQY
v_gene: TRBV19; abundance: .; d_gene: .; j_gene: TRBJ1-1; CDR3aa: ASRQQTKMNTEAF
v_gene: TRBV5-1; abundance: .; d_gene: .; j_gene: TRBJ2-1; CDR3aa: ASSLERGAYNEQF
v_gene: TRBV28; abundance: .; d_gene: .; j_gene: TRBJ2-1; CDR3aa: ASRGGDSYNEQF
v_gene: TRBV11-2; abundance: .; d_gene: TRBD2; j_gene: TRBJ2-7; CDR3aa: ASSTSGIYEQY
v_gene: TRBV6-5; abundance: .; d_gene: .; j_gene: TRBJ1-2; CDR3aa: ASSGRDTGWDYT
v_gene: TRBV10-3; abundance: .; d_gene: TRBD1; j_gene: TRBJ2-7; CDR3aa: AISRAGQGTSQRY
v_gene: TRBV6-5; abundance: once; d_gene: .; j_gene: TRBJ2-3; CDR3aa: ASKGRSRDTQY
v_gene: TRBV5-1; abundance: .; d_gene: TRBD1; j_gene: TRBJ1-1; CDR3aa: ASSIRTGTNTEAF
v_gene: TRBV7-9; abundance: .; d_gene: .; j_gene: TRBJ2-5; CDR3aa: ASSLGGLGTQY
v_gene: TRBV21-1; abundance: .; d_gene: .; j_gene: TRBJ2-7; CDR3aa: ASSKEGVG
v_gene: TRBV7-7; abundance: few; d_gene: .; j_gene: TRBJ2-2; CDR3aa: ASSPDGNTGELF
v_gene: TRBV2; abundance: .; d_gene: .; j_gene: TRBJ1-1; CDR3aa: ASRLQGNTEAF
v_gene: TRBV19; abundance: .; d_gene: TRBD1; j_gene: TRBJ2-7; CDR3aa: ASSIVGQGDEQY
v_gene: TRBV15; abundance: .; d_gene: .; j_gene: TRBJ2-7; CDR3aa: ATSVLETIRPYEQY
v_gene: TRBV28; abundance: once; d_gene: .; j_gene: TRBJ1-1; CDR3aa: ASLEGGAEAF
v_gene: TRBV9; abundance: .; d_gene: .; j_gene: TRBJ2-2; CDR3aa: ASSVGTLNTGELF
v_gene: TRBV6-1; abundance: .; d_gene: TRBD1; j_gene: TRBJ1-1; CDR3aa: ASRGTGMDEAF
v_gene: TRBV4-2; abundance: .; d_gene: TRBD1; j_gene: TRBJ1-1; CDR3aa: ASSQATRQGYGTEAF
v_gene: TRBV7-3; abundance: .; d_gene: TRBD2; j_gene: TRBJ2-1; CDR3aa: ASSSGLAGFNEQF
v_gene: TRBV6-6; abundance: .; d_gene: .; j_gene: TRBJ2-7; CDR3aa: ASSYRASSEQY
v_gene: TRBV6-6; abundance: .; d_gene: .; j_gene: TRBJ2-7; CDR3aa: ASSIGLGYEQY
v_gene: TRBV30; abundance: .; d_gene: .; j_gene: TRBJ1-2; CDR3aa: AWSVINLRAYGYT
v_gene: TRBV5-1; abundance: .; d_gene: TRBD2; j_gene: TRBJ2-5; CDR3aa: ASSLVPSGSGVETQY
v_gene: TRBV11-3; abundance: .; d_gene: .; j_gene: TRBJ2-2; CDR3aa: ASSPKTSYRELF
v_gene: TRBV18; abundance: .; d_gene: .; j_gene: TRBJ1-5; CDR3aa: ASSPYSDQPQH
v_gene: TRBV6-6; abundance: .; d_gene: TRBD2; j_gene: TRBJ2-2; CDR3aa: ASSYLGLAGTGELF
v_gene: TRBV5-1; abundance: .; d_gene: .; j_gene: TRBJ2-5; CDR3aa: ASSPQYVVPQETQY
v_gene: TRBV6-1; abundance: .; d_gene: TRBD1; j_gene: TRBJ1-1; CDR3aa: ASSGSRGQGAF
v_gene: TRBV11-2; abundance: .; d_gene: TRBD2; j_gene: TRBJ2-3; CDR3aa: ASSVTSGGTDTQY
v_gene: TRBV19; abundance: .; d_gene: TRBD1; j_gene: TRBJ1-1; CDR3aa: ASRTGTGGSPSGYTEAF
v_gene: TRBV28; abundance: few; d_gene: .; j_gene: TRBJ2-7; CDR3aa: ASSPKGPYYEQY
v_gene: TRBV7-8; abundance: .; d_gene: .; j_gene: TRBJ1-3; CDR3aa: ASSLARPAAPGNTIY